The 5 T cell receptor beta chains given below trace back to one sample, sequenced in a study of control samples from healthy donors and cancer patients. Clones were read by immunoSEQ multiplex PCR, and TCRdb kept only the in-frame ones, dropping some. The sample has tens of thousands of clones, 85% to 90% seen once; the top ten hold 7.5% to 8%. The sample consisted of blood. The receptors come from an older woman in good health.

The count of this clone is one. At one end, the junction sequence differs from germline, possibly due to a read error. This chain joins TRBV5-6 and TRBJ1-2; 7 bases fit TRBD1. Germline V gene lookup returns CDR1 SGHDT and CDR2 YYEEEE. This CDR3 spans 15 amino acids. CDR3 residues: CAGSPRQGRGYGYTF. The CDR3 DNA sequence: TGTGCCGGCAGCCCAAGACAGGGCCGGGGCTATGGCTACACCTTC.

This clone was detected once. The V call is TRBV3-1 (or the pseudogene TRBV3-2), the J call TRBJ2-1; D not certain. V was shortened by 5 bases and J by 11 bases, with 13 bases between the two germline ends. This CDR3 is built from 12 residues. Looked up from germline, CDR1 is LGHDT and CDR2 is YNNKEL (reference sequence). The CDR3 region is CASSAKGGKQFF. The CDR3 DNA is TGTGCCAGCAGCGCTAAGGGTGGGAAGCAGTTCTTC.

The V and J genes are TRBV6-5 and TRBJ2-7; perhaps D is TRBD1 or TRBD2 (6 bases each). Trimming took 8 bases from V and 0 from J, leaving 17 bases between them. This CDR3 contains 15 residues. CDR1 MNHEY and CDR2 SVGAGI come from the germline V gene. DNA of the CDR3: TGTGCCAGCGGGGGGCCGGACTACCTCTCCTACGAGCAGTACTTC. It translates to CASGGPDYLSYEQYF.

This rearrangement joins TRBV12-2 to TRBJ2-5; the table's D call TRBD2 went unverified against the DNA. TRBV12-2 has pseudogene status. There are 18 residues in the CDR3. This CDR3 is CASRPGLAGAPPQETQYF. The CDR3 DNA sequence: TGTGCAAGTCGCCCGGGACTAGCGGGAGCCCCCCCCCAAGAGACCCAGTACTTC.

The CDR3, as DNA: TGTGCCAGCAGCTTAGGAGGTTCGGGACTAGCGGGATCCGAGCAGTACTTC. Amino acid sequence: CASSLGGSGLAGSEQYF. The chain is built from TRBV7-8 and TRBJ2-7; the match to TRBD2 covers 13 bases. Trimming removed 1 base from V and 6 bases from J; junction bases left unmatched: 9. Germline CDR1 is SGHVS and CDR2 is FQNEAQ. This CDR3 has 17 amino acids.